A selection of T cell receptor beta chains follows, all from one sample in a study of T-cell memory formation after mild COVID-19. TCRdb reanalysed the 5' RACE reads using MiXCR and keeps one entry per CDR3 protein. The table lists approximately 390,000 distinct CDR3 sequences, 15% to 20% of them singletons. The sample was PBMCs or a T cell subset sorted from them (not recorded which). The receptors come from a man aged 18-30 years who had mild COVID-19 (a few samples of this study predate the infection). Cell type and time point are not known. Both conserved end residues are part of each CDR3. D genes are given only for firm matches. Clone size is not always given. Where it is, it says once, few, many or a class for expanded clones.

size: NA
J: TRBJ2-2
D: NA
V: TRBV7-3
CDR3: CASSFPGLGGELFF
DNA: TGTGCCAGCAGCTTCCCGGGCCTTGGCGGGGAGCTGTTTTTT

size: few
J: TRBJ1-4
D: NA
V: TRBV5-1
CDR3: CASSKGFPNEKLFF
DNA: TGCGCCAGCAGCAAGGGTTTCCCGAATGAAAAACTGTTTTTT

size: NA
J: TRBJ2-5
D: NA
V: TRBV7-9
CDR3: CASSLSVVKTQYF
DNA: TGTGCCAGCAGCCTATCCGTGGTGAAGACCCAGTACTTC

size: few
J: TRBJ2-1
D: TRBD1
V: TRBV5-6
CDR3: CASSWSGTGEMDEQFF
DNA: TGTGCCAGCAGCTGGAGTGGGACAGGGGAAATGGATGAGCAGTTCTTC

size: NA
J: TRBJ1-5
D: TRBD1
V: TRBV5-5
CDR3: CASSRQTGVTQPQHF
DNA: TGTGCCAGCAGCCGTCAAACAGGGGTGACTCAGCCCCAGCATTTT

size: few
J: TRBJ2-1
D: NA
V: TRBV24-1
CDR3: CATSQDNGNEQFF
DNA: TGTGCCACTTCTCAGGACAATGGAAATGAGCAGTTCTTC

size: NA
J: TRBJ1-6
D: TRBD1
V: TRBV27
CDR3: CASSLWTGPDSPLHF
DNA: TGTGCCAGCAGTTTATGGACAGGGCCCGATTCACCCCTCCACTTT

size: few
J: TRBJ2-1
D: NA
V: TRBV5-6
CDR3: CASSLIGGVYEQFF
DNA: TGTGCCAGCAGCTTGATAGGGGGTGTATATGAGCAGTTCTTC

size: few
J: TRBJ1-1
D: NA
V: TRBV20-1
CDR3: CSARTESNTEAFF
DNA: TGCAGTGCGAGGACAGAGTCGAACACTGAAGCTTTCTTT

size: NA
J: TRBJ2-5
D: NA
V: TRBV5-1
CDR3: CASNTAPQETQYF
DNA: TGCGCCAGCAATACAGCGCCTCAAGAGACCCAGTACTTC

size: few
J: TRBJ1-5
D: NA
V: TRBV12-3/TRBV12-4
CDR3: CASSGQHYSNQPQHF
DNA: TGTGCCAGCAGTGGACAGCATTATAGCAATCAGCCCCAGCATTTT

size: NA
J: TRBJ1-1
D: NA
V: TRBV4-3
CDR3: CASSQMGVGNTEAFF
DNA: TGCGCCAGCAGCCAAATGGGGGTCGGGAACACTGAAGCTTTCTTT

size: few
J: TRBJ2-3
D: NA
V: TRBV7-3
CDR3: CASSLHAGGGTDTQYF
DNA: TGTGCCAGCAGCTTACACGCCGGCGGGGGCACAGATACGCAGTATTTT

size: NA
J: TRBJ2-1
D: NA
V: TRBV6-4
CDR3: CASSEGFAAYNEQFF
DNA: TGTGCCAGCAGTGAAGGATTCGCGGCCTACAATGAGCAGTTCTTC

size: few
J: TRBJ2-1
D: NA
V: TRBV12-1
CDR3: CASSVRGGAINEQFF
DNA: TGTGCCAGCAGCGTTCGGGGGGGGGCTATCAATGAGCAGTTCTTC

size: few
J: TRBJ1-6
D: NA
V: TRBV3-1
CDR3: CASSPGRPPLHF
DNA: TGTGCCAGCAGCCCCGGCAGGCCACCCCTCCACTTT

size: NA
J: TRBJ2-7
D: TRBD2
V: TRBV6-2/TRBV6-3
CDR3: CASSYAGGVGEQYF
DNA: TGTGCCAGCAGTTACGCCGGGGGGGTAGGAGAGCAGTACTTC

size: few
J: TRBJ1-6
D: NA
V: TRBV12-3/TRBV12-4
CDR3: CASSFTGQGHSPLHF
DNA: TGTGCCAGCAGTTTCACAGGGCAAGGGCATTCACCCCTCCACTTT

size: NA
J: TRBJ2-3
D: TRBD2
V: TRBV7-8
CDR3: CASSLRTSESTDTQYF
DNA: TGTGCCAGCAGCCTAAGAACTAGCGAGAGCACAGATACGCAGTATTTT

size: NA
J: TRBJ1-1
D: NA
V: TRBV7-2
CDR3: CASSLASENTEAFF
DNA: TGTGCCAGCAGCTTAGCATCTGAAAACACTGAAGCTTTCTTT

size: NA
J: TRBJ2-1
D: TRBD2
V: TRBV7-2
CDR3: CASSLRRLAGNNEQFF
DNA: TGTGCCAGCAGCTTACGGCGTCTAGCGGGGAACAATGAGCAGTTCTTC

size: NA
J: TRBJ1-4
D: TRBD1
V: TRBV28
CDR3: CASSLDRGATNEKLFF
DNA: TGTGCCAGCAGTTTAGACAGGGGAGCGACTAATGAAAAACTGTTTTTT

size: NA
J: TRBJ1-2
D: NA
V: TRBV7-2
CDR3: CASSLAGSANYGYTF
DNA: TGTGCCAGCAGCTTAGCCGGCAGCGCCAACTATGGCTACACCTTC

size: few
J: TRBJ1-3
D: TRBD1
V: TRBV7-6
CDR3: CASSSGQGSLQSSGNTIYF
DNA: TGTGCCAGCAGCTCCGGACAGGGCTCTCTCCAGAGCTCTGGAAACACCATATATTTT

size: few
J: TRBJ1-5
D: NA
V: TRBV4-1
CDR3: CASSLEYEGNQPQHF
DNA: TGCGCCAGCAGCCTCGAGTACGAGGGCAATCAGCCCCAGCATTTT

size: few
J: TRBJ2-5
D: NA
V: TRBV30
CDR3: CAWSVQTTRGTFQETQYF
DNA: TGTGCCTGGAGTGTGCAGACGACGAGGGGGACCTTCCAAGAGACCCAGTACTTC

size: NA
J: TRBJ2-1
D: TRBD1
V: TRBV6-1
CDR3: CASRPRWDRAYNEQFF
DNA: TGTGCCAGCCGTCCGAGATGGGACAGGGCCTACAATGAGCAGTTCTTC

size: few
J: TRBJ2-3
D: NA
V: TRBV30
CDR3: CAWSVYVADTQYF
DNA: TGTGCCTGGAGTGTGTACGTCGCAGATACGCAGTATTTT

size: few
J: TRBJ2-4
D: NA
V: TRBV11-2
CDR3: CASSSGRGNIQYF
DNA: TGTGCCAGCAGCTCAGGCCGGGGAAACATTCAGTACTTC

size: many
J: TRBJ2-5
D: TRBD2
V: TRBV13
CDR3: CASRTSGGLETQYF
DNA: TGTGCCAGCAGGACTAGCGGGGGGCTCGAGACCCAGTACTTC

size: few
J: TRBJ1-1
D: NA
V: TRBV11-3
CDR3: CARRGTEAFF
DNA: TGTGCCCGACGCGGAACTGAAGCTTTCTTT

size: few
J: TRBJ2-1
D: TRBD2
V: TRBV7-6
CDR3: CASSSSGGQGKYNEQFF
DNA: TGTGCCAGCAGCTCCTCGGGGGGGCAGGGGAAGTACAATGAGCAGTTCTTC

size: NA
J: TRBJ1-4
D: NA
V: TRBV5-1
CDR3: CASRLSAHGNEKLFF
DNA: TGCGCCAGCAGACTCTCGGCCCACGGGAATGAAAAACTGTTTTTT

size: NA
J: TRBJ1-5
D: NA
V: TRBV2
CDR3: CASVLSRDQPQHF
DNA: TGTGCCAGCGTGCTTAGCAGAGATCAGCCCCAGCATTTT

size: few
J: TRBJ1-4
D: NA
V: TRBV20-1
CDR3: CSARGSDNNEKLFF
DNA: TGCAGTGCTAGAGGGTCAGATAATAATGAAAAACTGTTTTTT

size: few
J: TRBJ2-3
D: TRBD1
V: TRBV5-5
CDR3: CASSLIRQGGSTDTQYF
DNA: TGTGCCAGCAGCCTTATAAGACAGGGCGGTAGCACAGATACGCAGTATTTT

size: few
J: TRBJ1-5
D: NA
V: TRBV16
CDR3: CASSQSGGNQPQHF
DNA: TGTGCCAGCAGCCAATCGGGTGGCAATCAGCCCCAGCATTTT

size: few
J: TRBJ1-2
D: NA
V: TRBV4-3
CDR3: CASSQSSPGANYGYTF
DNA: TGCGCCAGCAGCCAAAGTAGCCCAGGGGCTAACTATGGCTACACCTTC

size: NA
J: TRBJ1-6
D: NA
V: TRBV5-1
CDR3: CASSLAGRGYNSPLHF
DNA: TGCGCCAGCAGCTTGGCCGGACGGGGATACAATTCACCCCTCCACTTT

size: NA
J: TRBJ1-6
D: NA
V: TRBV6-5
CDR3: CASSYSTRVGNSPLHF
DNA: TGTGCCAGCAGTTACTCGACCAGGGTGGGTAATTCACCCCTCCACTTT

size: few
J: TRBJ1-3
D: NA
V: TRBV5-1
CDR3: CASSLEGTSGNTIYF
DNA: TGCGCCAGCAGCTTGGAAGGGACCTCTGGAAACACCATATATTTT

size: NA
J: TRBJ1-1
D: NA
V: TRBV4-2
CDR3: CASSQEKAAMNNEAFF
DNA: TGTGCCAGCAGCCAAGAAAAGGCAGCCATGAACAATGAAGCTTTCTTT

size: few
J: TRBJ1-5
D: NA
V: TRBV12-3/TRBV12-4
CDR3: CASSFMGQSFDQPQHF
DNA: TGTGCCAGCAGTTTTATGGGACAATCCTTCGATCAGCCCCAGCATTTT

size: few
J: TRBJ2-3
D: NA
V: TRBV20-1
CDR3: CSASGGHTDTQYF
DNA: TGCAGTGCTAGCGGGGGACACACAGATACGCAGTATTTT

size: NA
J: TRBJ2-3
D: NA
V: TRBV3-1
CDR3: CASSQGAPFENRAPTDTQYF
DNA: TGTGCCAGCAGCCAAGGGGCCCCTTTCGAAAACAGGGCGCCAACAGATACGCAGTATTTT

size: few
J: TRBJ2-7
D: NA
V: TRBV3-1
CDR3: CASSQEPAHNPGWEQYF
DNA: TGTGCCAGCAGCCAAGAACCGGCACACAACCCCGGTTGGGAGCAGTACTTC

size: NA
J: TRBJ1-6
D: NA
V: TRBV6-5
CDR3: CASSYSGLRGSPLHF
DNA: TGTGCCAGCAGTTACTCGGGGCTTCGCGGTTCACCCCTCCACTTT

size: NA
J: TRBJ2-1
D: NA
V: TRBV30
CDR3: CAWSVDAGRREQFF
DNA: TGTGCCTGGAGTGTGGACGCCGGGCGACGAGAGCAGTTCTTC

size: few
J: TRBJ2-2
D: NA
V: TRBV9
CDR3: CASSVVDGGGELFF
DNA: TGTGCCAGCAGCGTAGTAGATGGTGGCGGGGAGCTGTTTTTT

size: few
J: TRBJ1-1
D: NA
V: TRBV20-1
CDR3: CSARARHQNTEAFF
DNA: TGCAGTGCTAGAGCGCGACACCAGAACACTGAAGCTTTCTTT

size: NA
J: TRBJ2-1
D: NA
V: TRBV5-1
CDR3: CASSAADYNEQFF
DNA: TGCGCCAGCAGCGCGGCGGATTACAATGAGCAGTTCTTC